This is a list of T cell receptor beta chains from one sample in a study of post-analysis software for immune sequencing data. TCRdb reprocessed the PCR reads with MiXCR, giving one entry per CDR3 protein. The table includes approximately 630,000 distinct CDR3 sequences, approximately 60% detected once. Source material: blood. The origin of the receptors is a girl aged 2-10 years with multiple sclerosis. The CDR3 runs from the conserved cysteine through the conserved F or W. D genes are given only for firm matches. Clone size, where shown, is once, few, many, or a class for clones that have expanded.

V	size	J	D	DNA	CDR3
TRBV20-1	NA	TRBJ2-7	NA	TGCAGTGCTAGAAATGAAGGGACCTACGAGCAGTACTTC	CSARNEGTYEQYF
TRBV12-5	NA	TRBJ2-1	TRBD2	TGTGCTAGTGGTCCTATAGCGGGAGTGGGTATCGGTGAGCAGTTCTTC	CASGPIAGVGIGEQFF
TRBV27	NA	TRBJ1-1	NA	TGTGCCAGCAGTTTATATGCGGGGTCAAACACTGAAGCTTTCTTT	CASSLYAGSNTEAFF
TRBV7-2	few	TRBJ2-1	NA	TGTGCCAGCAGCTTATGGAGCGGAGACAATGAGCAGTTCTTC	CASSLWSGDNEQFF
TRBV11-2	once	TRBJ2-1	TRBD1	TGTGCCAGCAGAACCAACAGGGGAAAAGTCGAACGGCAGTTCTTC	CASRTNRGKVERQFF
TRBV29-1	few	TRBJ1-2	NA	TGCAGCACTCCGAGGACGTTGGGCGATGGCTACACCTTC	CSTPRTLGDGYTF
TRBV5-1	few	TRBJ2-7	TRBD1	TGCGCCAGCAGCTTATCTCGGGACAGGACGGAGTACTTC	CASSLSRDRTEYF
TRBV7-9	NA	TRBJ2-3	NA	TGTGCCAGCAGCTCCCAGCCCAGGGTTGAGGATACGCAGTATTTT	CASSSQPRVEDTQYF
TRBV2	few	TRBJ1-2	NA	TGTGCCAGCAACGAGGGGCGGGACTATGGCTACACCTTC	CASNEGRDYGYTF
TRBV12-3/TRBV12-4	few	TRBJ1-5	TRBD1	TGTGCCAGCAGTGGTACAGGGGGCGGGCAGCCCCAGCATTTT	CASSGTGGGQPQHF
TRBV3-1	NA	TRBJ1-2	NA	TGTGCCAGCAGCGGGACATCTAACTATGGCTACACCTTC	CASSGTSNYGYTF
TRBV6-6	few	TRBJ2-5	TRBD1	TGTGCCAGCACCCCGGGACAGGGAGAGACCCAGTACTTC	CASTPGQGETQYF
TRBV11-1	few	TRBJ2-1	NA	TGTGCCAGCAGCTTAAATGGATGGAATGAGCAGTTCTTC	CASSLNGWNEQFF
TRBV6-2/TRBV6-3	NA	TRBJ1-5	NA	TGTGCCAGCAGCTCCCCCCTGAAGCCCCAGCATTTT	CASSSPLKPQHF
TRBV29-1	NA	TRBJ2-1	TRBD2	TGCAGCGTTGAAGGGGCTAGCGGGAGGGATGAGCAGTTCTTC	CSVEGASGRDEQFF
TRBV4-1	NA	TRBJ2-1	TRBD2	TGCGCCAGCAGCCATTGGCTAGCGGGACCGGATCGTACATCCTACAATGAGCAGTTCTTC	CASSHWLAGPDRTSYNEQFF